The source of this TCR beta chain is a study of cytomegalovirus exposure and HLA in healthy donors (dated by TCRdb to 2017 to 2019). About the study as a whole: According to an earlier analysis of 587 of the donors, some 180 million T cells yielded 117 million unique TCR beta sequences and 276 Gb of sequence data. The study profiled the T cell repertoires of hundreds of subjects by immunosequencing and related them to cytomegalovirus serostatus. The number of donors typed differed by locus, with roughly 629-640 for A, B, C, DRB1 and DQB1, 522 for DQA1, some 570 for DPA1, and some 440 for DPB1. The study aimed to test whether cataloging public T cell receptors could reveal signatures of past pathogen exposure. Roughly 290 gigabases of sequencing data and tens of millions of unique TCR sequences made up an early release that covered 500 to 700 HLA-typed donors. Class I and class II HLA loci were covered by the typing at four-digit resolution. About 5 DR-DQ haplotypes were handled as single units for association and clustering, since linkage in the cohort was strong. Among the roughly 380 genotyped donors, around 81% belonged to the genetic ancestry cluster associated with self-reported Caucasian donors. Donor age, sex, ethnicity and CMV serostatus were compiled together with the repertoire data. A later analysis re-analyzed previously published TCR beta repertoires from hundreds of donors and added high-resolution HLA genotyping to study TCR occurrence patterns. Among 300 to 450 genotyped donors of the cohort, an average of roughly 240,000 unique TCR beta nucleotide sequences were sequenced per donor, 15% to 20% of them non-productive. A later genetic analysis used genome-wide SNP genotypes for about 60% of the roughly 700 donors, treating that subset as a discovery cohort. All discovery cohort repertoires had been generated using a single sequencing platform. Rather than drawing on any new phenotypic data, the later analysis identified candidate immune exposures from TCR beta sequences and the way those sequences occurred across donors. To decide whether each TCR beta V gene segment behaved as functional or pseudogenic, an earlier analysis of some 540 of the donors relied on high-throughput TCR beta sequencing. Along with the approximately 700-subject first cohort, a separate validation cohort of over a hundred different subjects was used. The study combined high-throughput TCR immunosequencing, statistical association of individual TCRs with disease status, and machine learning to predict cytomegalovirus infection status. Broad study findings and their caveats: Because counts were too low, roughly 16 rarely observed V segments, including chromosome 9 orphons, were left out of the earlier analysis of about 500 of the donors. Because HLA typing was missing for some donors at each locus, association tests included only the typed subset. Assigning TCR associations to individual alleles was difficult when HLA alleles, especially DR and DQ, strongly co-occurred. A cluster of highly shared sequence variants was judged likely to be a technical artifact of the sequencing pipeline. A total of some 180 TCR beta chains were listed by the study as associated with cytomegalovirus. Compared with the approximately 720-donor mean, donors in an Asian-associated ancestry cluster had fewer N-insertions in productive TCRs, according to a later genetic analysis. A further reported finding was that TCR beta sequences accurately predicted the HLA-A and HLA-B alleles for most subjects in the first cohort. In both the original and validation cohorts, the classifier was reported to diagnose cytomegalovirus status with high specificity and sensitivity. In a later analysis, HLA-associated TCR beta chains were found to be more clonally expanded and to have lower generation probabilities than equally common non-associated chains. Correlated functional status among segregating V segments might be attributable to linkage disequilibrium, but an unknown experimental factor could not be ruled out. Only TCR beta chains were sequenced in this cohort, and the absence of alpha or paired-chain data limited detectable features. An earlier analysis of around 600 of the donors showed that most TCR beta V segments appeared in productive rearrangements either about 90% or about 30% of the time, which broadly matched IMGT annotations. According to the authors, the approach could potentially be generalized to other disease states and immunological phenotypes. Roughly uniform sequencing depth across donors was assumed in presence/absence analyses, although this assumption may not hold. Across donors, most TCR sequences were observed very rarely, whereas some public TCRs were present in many individuals. In a later genetic analysis, a missense DCLRE1C variant was associated with V-gene and J-gene trimming of TCR beta chains, and the association was replicated in an independent cohort. In vitro tests confirmed that three of the cytomegalovirus-associated TCR beta chains recognize cytomegalovirus antigens. CMV serostatus was the only immune exposure information available for the cohort. In a later analysis, the rate of TCR association differed among HLA loci, with DRB1 alleles having the most associated TCRs and HLA-C alleles having the fewest. Some IMGT-functional V segments, including TRBV6-2 and TRBV6-3, could not be told apart with the 87-base-pair reads, so those segments were excluded. According to a later analysis, most CMV-associated TCR beta chains appeared to be HLA-restricted, and the HLA associations seemed to be driven largely by CMV exposure. A later analysis associated approximately 17,000 TCR beta sequences with specific HLA alleles at a false discovery rate of 0.05. A later analysis reported that several top co-occurrence clusters appeared linked to parvovirus B19, influenza, CMV and Epstein-Barr virus.

The cohort comprised more than 550 healthy bone marrow donors. Cohort members were all nominally healthy when sampled, although unrecorded immune exposures were likely present. The donor tested CMV seronegative, placing the donor among the 350 or so seronegative members of the cohort. Every donor gave a peripheral blood sample, and the peripheral blood mononuclear cells from that sample were used for TCR beta sequencing. The Qiagen DNeasy Blood Extraction Kit was used to extract genomic DNA from the blood cell samples. The method was the immunoSEQ multiplex PCR assay. The multiplex PCR relied on a mix of 60 forward primers for TCR Vbeta segments and 13 reverse primers for TCR Jbeta segments. The CDR3 region of rearranged TCR beta genes was amplified from genomic DNA with a multiplex PCR assay. The Illumina HiSeq System was used to sequence the amplified TCR beta libraries as 87-base-pair reads. Processing in the source paper ran as follows. A later analysis tallied 75 million to 85 million unique TCR beta chains across the approximately 670 repertoires, and around 12 million of those chains were shared by two or more donors. Raw reads were error-corrected and collapsed into unique sequences with a nearest-neighbor algorithm that merged closely related sequences to remove PCR and sequencing errors. To assign V, D and J gene segments, CDR3 sequences were aligned to IMGT reference sequences. For a sequence to be retained, a match of at least six nucleotides was required to both a V gene segment and a J gene segment. A rearrangement was called productive if the CDR3 had no stop codons and remained in frame with V and J, and every other rearrangement was called non-productive. Following IMGT convention, CDR3 was defined as the stretch from the second conserved V-encoded cysteine up to the conserved J-encoded phenylalanine. The earlier analysis of some 550 of the donors excluded any sequence lacking an unambiguous match to a single V gene segment. An earlier analysis of fewer than 750 of the donors called V segments functional above 56.7% productive rearrangements and segregating when the between-donor standard deviation exceeded 5%. A statistical classification framework was built for diagnosing cytomegalovirus status from the catalog of TCR beta chain sequences. In a later analysis, V and J genes were assigned by comparing TCR nucleotide sequences against IMGT/GENE-DB human TR gene sequences. A later analysis assigned CDR3 sequences and most-parsimonious VDJ recombination scenarios with the TCRdist pipeline. In a later analysis, each TCR beta chain was defined by its CDR3 amino acid sequence together with its V-gene family, and reads without a unique V-gene family were excluded. To address suspected cross-contamination and a sequencing artifact, a later analysis removed around 590 highly shared, low-generation-probability nucleotide sequences. In a later analysis, a clonal expansion index was calculated for each public chain from normalized within-repertoire ranks of inferred template counts. In a later analysis, generation probabilities were computed with a VDJ recombination model fitted to out-of-frame rearrangements, and the resulting probabilities were checked against IGoR. A later analysis scored TCR-TCR, TCR-HLA and TCR-CMV co-occurrence with hypergeometric tests, applying a repertoire-size bias correction to TCR pairs. A later analysis estimated false discovery rates by permuting HLA or CMV assignments 20 times. In a later analysis, co-occurring TCRs were grouped with DBSCAN, and TCRdist sequence similarity was added when clustering was performed within HLA-allele-positive subsets. Co-occurrence clustering excluded repertoires with fewer than 30,000 or more than 120,000 public chains, plus five with anomalous nucleotide sharing. The source is immuneACCESS, and TCRdb retained only in-frame sequences with V and J called. Part of the clones is not carried over; for the studies checked, unresolved V genes explain less than half of this, and the remainder is unexplained. V and J calls plus clone size are reproduced from that table; the DNA served to infer D and trimming. This sample lists 55,000 to 65,000 clones; approximately 80% were detected once. Just under 3% of the sample lies in the top ten.

V sheds 3 bases and J sheds 0 bases, leaving 12 bases between their ends. The CDR3 contains 16 residues, cysteine and phenylalanine counted. The DNA shown is the 48-base CDR3, in frame from base 1. CDR1 and CDR2 were assigned from the germline V gene as SGHTA and FQGNSA. Of note for this clone: What antigen it recognizes has not been identified. The input lacks base qualities; no much larger clone sits a single base away.

Recombination connected TRBV7-2 to TRBJ1-5; the D segment cannot be called with confidence. The TCR sequence derives from a woman in her thirties in good health and CMV-seronegative. Sequenced input: PBMCs. The DNA sequence follows: TGTGCCAGCAGCTTGTCGAGCGAATATAGCAATCAGCCCCAGCATTTT. The encoded protein is CASSLSSEYSNQPQHF.